These 5 T cell receptor beta chains share one sample of origin, sequenced in a study of beta chain features in type 1 diabetes. Expressed TCRB transcripts got sequenced, as all isolated RNA was reverse transcribed. Measured with immunoSEQ multiplex PCR; TCRdb has only the in-frame clones, and not every one. The top ten hold approximately 0.05% of the sample, which has around 500,000 clones, about 10% seen once. Sequenced sample: naive CD4+ T cells from blood. These receptors all come from a woman aged 18-30 years in good health.

In this sample, this clone turned up a few times. The chain recombines TRBV29-1 with TRBJ2-1, with D hard to call. The CDR3 sequence is 14 residues long. Germline V CDR1 and CDR2: SQVTM, ANQGSEA. V was clipped by 1 base and J by 8 bases, with 15 bases between them. CDR3 coding DNA: TGCAGCGTTGAAGTCCTGATTATACGCGATGAGCAGTTCTTC. Its translation is CSVEVLIIRDEQFF.

This clone was observed a handful of times. The chain recombines TRBV7-6 with TRBJ2-2; D uncertain. The CDR3 length is 11 residues. The germline CDR1 and CDR2 sequences are SGHVS and FNYEAQ. Trimming removed 2 bases from V and 8 bases from J, with 3 bases in between. The CDR3, as DNA: TGTGCCAGCAGCTTACGGGGGGAGCTGTTTTTT. The encoded protein is CASSLRGELFF. Filled out from reference TRBV7-6 and TRBJ2-2, the complete variable domain reads GAGVSQSPRYKVTKRGQDVALRCDPISGHVSLYWYRQALGQGPEFLTYFNYEAQQDKSGLPNDRFSAERPEGSISTLTIQRTEQRDSAMYRCASSLRGELFFGEGSRLTVL.

This clone was seen only a few times. The J gene is TRBJ2-3, the V gene TRBV7-9; D gene uncertain. This CDR3 comprises 14 residues. V was shortened by 1 base and J by 2 bases, with 7 bases between the two germline ends. Germline-derived CDR1 and CDR2 are SEHNR and FQNEAQ (reference sequence). As DNA, the CDR3 is TGTGCCAGCAGCTTAGTTATATCCACAGATACGCAGTATTTT. Amino acids: CASSLVISTDTQYF.

The chain employs TRBV5-4 and TRBJ2-3; 10 bases align to TRBD2. The CDR3 length is 16 residues. V lost 0 bases and J lost 5; bases outside the gene matches: 6. Germline CDR1 and CDR2: SGHNT and YYREEE (reference sequence). CDR3 nucleotide sequence: TGTGCCAGCAGCTTGGATCTAGCGGGAGCTCTAGATACGCAGTATTTT. This codes for CASSLDLAGALDTQYF.

This chain uses TRBV7-3 with TRBJ2-5; possible D gene TRBD1, 6 bases. The CDR3 contains 15 residues. Trimming removed 0 bases at V and 5 bases at J, with 13 bases between. The germline V gene encodes CDR1 SGHTA and CDR2 FQGTGA. CDR3 bases: TGTGCCAGCAGCTTAACGGACAGTTTGAGGGAGACCCAGTACTTC. It translates to CASSLTDSLRETQYF.